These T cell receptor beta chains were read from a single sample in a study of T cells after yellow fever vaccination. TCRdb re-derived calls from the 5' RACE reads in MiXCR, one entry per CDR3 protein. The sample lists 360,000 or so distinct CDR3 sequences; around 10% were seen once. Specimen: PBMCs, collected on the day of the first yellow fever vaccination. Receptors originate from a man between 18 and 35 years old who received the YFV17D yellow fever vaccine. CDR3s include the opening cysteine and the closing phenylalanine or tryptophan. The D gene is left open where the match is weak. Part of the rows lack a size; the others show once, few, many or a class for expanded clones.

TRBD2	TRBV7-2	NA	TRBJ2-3	TGTGCCAGCAATATGGGCGGGGGGGCTACAGATACGCAGTATTTT	CASNMGGGATDTQYF
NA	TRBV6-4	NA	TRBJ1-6	TGTGCCAGCAGCTCCCGGGGCCTTAATTCACCCCTCCACTTT	CASSSRGLNSPLHF
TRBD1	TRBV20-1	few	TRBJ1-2	TGCAGTGCTAGGGGATGGGGACAGGCTCTTGGCTACACCTTC	CSARGWGQALGYTF
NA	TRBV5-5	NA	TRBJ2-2	TGTGCCAGCAGCTTGTCCCCGACCGGGGAGCTGTTTTTT	CASSLSPTGELFF
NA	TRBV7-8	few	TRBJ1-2	TGTGCCAGCAGCTTCCGACCGGGTCTAAGTTATGGCTACACCTTC	CASSFRPGLSYGYTF
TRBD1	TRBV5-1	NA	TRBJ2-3	TGCGCCAGCTCCGACAGGGGTCGGGCAGATACGCAGTATTTT	CASSDRGRADTQYF
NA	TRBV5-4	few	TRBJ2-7	TGTGCCAGCAGCTTGGCGGGCCAGCACTCCTACGAGCAGTACTTC	CASSLAGQHSYEQYF
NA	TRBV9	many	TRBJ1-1	TGTGCCAGCAGCGTCGAAGTTAGGGGTGAAGCTTTCTTT	CASSVEVRGEAFF
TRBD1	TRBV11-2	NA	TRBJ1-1	TGTGCCAGCAGCGCCGACAGGGTATGGACTGAAGCTTTCTTT	CASSADRVWTEAFF
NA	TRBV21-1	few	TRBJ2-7	TGTGCCAGCAGCAAAGTAAACTTCGTGGCCCCCGAGGGGAACGAGCAGTACTTC	CASSKVNFVAPEGNEQYF
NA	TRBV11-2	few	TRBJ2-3	TGTGCCAGCAGCCCGAACGCAGATACGCAGTATTTT	CASSPNADTQYF
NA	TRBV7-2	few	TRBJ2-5	TGTGCCAGCAGCTTAACCCTAGCCGAGACCCAGTACTTC	CASSLTLAETQYF
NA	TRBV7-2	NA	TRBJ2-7	TGTGCCAGCAGCTTATCTCAGCAGTCCTACGAGCAGTACTTC	CASSLSQQSYEQYF
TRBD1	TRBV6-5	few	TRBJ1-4	TGTGCCAGCGACAGGGGGGAAAAACTGTTTTTT	CASDRGEKLFF
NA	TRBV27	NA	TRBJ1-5	TGTGCCAGCAGCCCCGCCGGGTCGAATCAGCCCCAGCATTTT	CASSPAGSNQPQHF
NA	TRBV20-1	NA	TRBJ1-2	TGCAGTGCTAGTGTCGACACCTATGGCTACACCTTC	CSASVDTYGYTF
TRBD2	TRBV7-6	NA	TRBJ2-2	TGTGCCAGCAGCTTAGCGCGGGGGGGAGGCACCGGGGAGCTGTTTTTT	CASSLARGGGTGELFF
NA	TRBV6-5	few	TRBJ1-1	TGTGCCAGCAGTTACTCTGTCTCGGACACTGAAGCTTTCTTT	CASSYSVSDTEAFF
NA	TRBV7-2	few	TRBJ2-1	TGTGCCAGCAGCTTGATCCCCGGGGGGCTCAGCAATGAGCAGTTCTTC	CASSLIPGGLSNEQFF
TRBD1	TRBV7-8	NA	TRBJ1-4	TGTGCCAGCAGCCAGGGACAGAGCCTGAATGAAAAACTGTTTTTT	CASSQGQSLNEKLFF
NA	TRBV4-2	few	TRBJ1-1	TGTGCCAGCAGCCAAGGGCGGACAGAAGCTTTCTTT	CASSQGRTEAFF
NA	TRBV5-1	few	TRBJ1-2	TGCGCCAGCAGCCGCAGGGCGGGTGGCTACACCTTC	CASSRRAGGYTF
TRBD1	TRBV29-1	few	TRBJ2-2	TGCAGCGTAACCAAGACAGGGTCGAACACCGGGGAGCTGTTTTTT	CSVTKTGSNTGELFF
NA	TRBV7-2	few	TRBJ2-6	TGTGCCAGCAGCTTAGCGTCCGTGTACTCTGGGGCCAACGTCCTGACTTTC	CASSLASVYSGANVLTF
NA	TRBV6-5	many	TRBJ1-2	TGTGCCAGCAGTTACTCAGGCAGGGGCCCTGACTATGGCTACACCTTC	CASSYSGRGPDYGYTF
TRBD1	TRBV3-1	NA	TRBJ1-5	TGTGCCAGCAGCCAAGGAGGCAGGGGGAGGAATCAGCCCCAGCATTTT	CASSQGGRGRNQPQHF
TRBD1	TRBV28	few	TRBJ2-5	TGTGCCAGCAGTACACGGACAGGGGAAGAGACCCAGTACTTC	CASSTRTGEETQYF
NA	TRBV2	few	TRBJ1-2	TGTGCCAGCAGTGAGAATGGTTATGGCTACACCTTC	CASSENGYGYTF
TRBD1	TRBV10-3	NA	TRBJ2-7	TGTGCCATCTGGGCAGACAGGGCCTACGAGCAGTACTTC	CAIWADRAYEQYF
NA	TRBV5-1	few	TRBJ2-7	TGCGCCAGCAGCTTGACAGGGATTTACGAGCAGTACTTC	CASSLTGIYEQYF
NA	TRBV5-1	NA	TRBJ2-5	TGCGCCAGCAGCACACCCCGGGATACAGAACAAGAGACCCAGTACTTC	CASSTPRDTEQETQYF
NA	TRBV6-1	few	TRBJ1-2	TGTGCCAGCCGGATCGAGTTTGGGAATTCCTATGGCTACACCTTC	CASRIEFGNSYGYTF
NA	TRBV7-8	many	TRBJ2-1	TGTGCCAGCAGCCGGGGGCAGAGTAATTACAATGAGCAGTTCTTC	CASSRGQSNYNEQFF
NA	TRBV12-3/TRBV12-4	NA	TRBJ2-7	TGTGCCAGCAGCCGTTACCCCGAGTTGGGGGCCACCTACGAGCAGTACTTC	CASSRYPELGATYEQYF
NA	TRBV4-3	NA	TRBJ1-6	TGCGCCAGCAGCCAAGACCTCTATAATTCACCCCTCCACTTT	CASSQDLYNSPLHF
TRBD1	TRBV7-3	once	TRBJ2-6	TGTGCCAGCAGCCTAGGGGACAGGGCCTCCGGGGCCAACGTCCTGACTTTC	CASSLGDRASGANVLTF
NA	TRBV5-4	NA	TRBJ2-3	TGTGCCAGCAGCGCACGGTTAGCGACTCTCACAGATACGCAGTATTTT	CASSARLATLTDTQYF
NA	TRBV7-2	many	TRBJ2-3	TGTGCCAGCAGCTTAGCTAGCTTAGATACGCAGTATTTT	CASSLASLDTQYF
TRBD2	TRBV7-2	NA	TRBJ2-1	TGTGCCAGCAGCTTACGCGGGAGGGAGATCCACAATGAGCAGTTCTTC	CASSLRGREIHNEQFF
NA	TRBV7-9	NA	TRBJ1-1	TGTGCCAGCAGCTTAGGGGACGAGATAGAAGCTTTCTTT	CASSLGDEIEAFF
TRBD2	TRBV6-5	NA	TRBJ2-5	TGTGCCAGCAGTTCACCTGGACTAGCGGTGGGGGCCCAGTACTTC	CASSSPGLAVGAQYF
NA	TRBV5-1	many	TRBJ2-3	TGCGCCAGCAGCTCCGGGACACCCACAGATACGCAGTATTTT	CASSSGTPTDTQYF
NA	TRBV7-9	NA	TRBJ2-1	TGTGCCAGCAGCTCTTCAACGGGGTACAATGAGCAGTTCTTC	CASSSSTGYNEQFF
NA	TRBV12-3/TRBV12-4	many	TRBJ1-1	TGTGCCAGCAGTTTCCCCCACGCGGGGGATACTGAAGCTTTCTTT	CASSFPHAGDTEAFF
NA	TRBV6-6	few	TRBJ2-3	TGTGCCAGCAGTAACAGGTTCACAGATACGCAGTATTTT	CASSNRFTDTQYF
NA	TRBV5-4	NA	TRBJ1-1	TGTGCCAGCAGCTGGGGGGCAGGGGCCCTATACACTGAAGCTTTCTTT	CASSWGAGALYTEAFF
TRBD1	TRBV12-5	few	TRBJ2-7	TGTGCTAGTGGTTTTTTCGGGACAGGGGCCCGCTACGAGCAGTACTTC	CASGFFGTGARYEQYF
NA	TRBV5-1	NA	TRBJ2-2	TGCGCCAGCAGCTTGGGAGACAGGAAGAACACCGGGGAGCTGTTTTTT	CASSLGDRKNTGELFF
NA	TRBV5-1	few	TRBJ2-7	TGCGCCAGCAGTCCCGGGCTCGGGGGCGGAGGGGAGCAGTACTTC	CASSPGLGGGGEQYF
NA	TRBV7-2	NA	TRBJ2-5	TGTGCCAGCAGCCCGGACAGCCGAGGGACCCAGTACTTC	CASSPDSRGTQYF
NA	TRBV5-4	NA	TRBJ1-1	TGTACCAGCAGCTTGGCCCGGGCGACTGAAGCTTTCTTT	CTSSLARATEAFF
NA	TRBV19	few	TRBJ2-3	TGTGCCAGTAGTGACATCAGATCTAGGAGCACAGATACGCAGTATTTT	CASSDIRSRSTDTQYF
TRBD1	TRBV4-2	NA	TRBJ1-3	TGTGCCAGCAGCCAAGGGGGGACAGGGGCTGGAAACACCATATATTTT	CASSQGGTGAGNTIYF
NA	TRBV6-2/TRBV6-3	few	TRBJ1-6	TGTGCCAGCAGTTACTGGACCGCAAATTCACCCCTCCACTTT	CASSYWTANSPLHF
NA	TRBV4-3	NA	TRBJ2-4	TGCGCCAGCAGCCCCCCTTCGGGGGACATTCAGTACTTC	CASSPPSGDIQYF
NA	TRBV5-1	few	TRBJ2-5	TGCGCCAGCAGCTTGCTTTGGGAGACCCAGTACTTC	CASSLLWETQYF
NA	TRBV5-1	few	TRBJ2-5	TGCGCCAGCAGCTTAGGGTTGTGGGAGACCCAGTACTTC	CASSLGLWETQYF